This TCR beta chain was sequenced during a study of cytomegalovirus exposure and HLA in healthy donors. Study results and limitations: The authors listed 150 to 200 TCR beta chains as cytomegalovirus-associated. The classifier, whose performance was assessed in both the original and validation cohorts, reportedly diagnosed cytomegalovirus status with high specificity and sensitivity. Analysis was carried out at a later point, and it linked a missense DCLRE1C variant to TCR beta V- and J-gene trimming.

On this clone: Its antigen is currently unknown.

The PCR made use of 60 Vbeta and 13 Jbeta primers. Libraries were prepared by immunoSEQ multiplex PCR; TCRdb keeps only in-frame clonotypes and omits some of them. The sample shows 150,000 to 180,000 clones, approximately 81% of them seen only once. This CDR3 contains 18 residues. The V and J ends lost 5 bases and 1 base, in that order; junction bases with no gene match: 12. CDR1 and CDR2 from the germline V gene are MDHEN and SYDVKM. The sequencing sample was made of PBMCs. The TCR was taken from a young man in good health and CMV-seronegative. This chain connects TRBV28 to TRBJ2-3; 10 nucleotides agree with TRBD1. The CDR3 loop is CASSSRATGGAGTDTQYF. The CDR3 nucleotides are TGTGCCAGCAGTAGCCGCGCGACAGGGGGCGCAGGCACAGATACGCAGTATTTT.